Below, one TCR beta chain is given with its context. The data stem from a study of blood T cell repertoires in COVID-19. Whole-study context: Sample material is recorded as cDNA or gDNA derived from T cells, B-cell-depleted T cells, or PBMCs.

CDR1 SGHTA and CDR2 FQGNSA come from the germline V gene. The CDR3 covers 14 residues. Trimming took 3 bases from V and 6 from J; bases not matched to a gene: 4. In the original workflow: Reference gene primer amplification in the assay estimated nucleated cell counts. The repertoire was sequenced with immunoSEQ multiplex PCR; TCRdb's copy has only in-frame clones and lacks some. That table is the source of V, J and clone size, and D and trimming were worked out from the DNA. The sample holds over 150,000 clones, around 89% seen once. This clonotype was obtained from a man aged 18 to 30 who had recovered from COVID-19. The chain carries TRBV7-2 and TRBJ2-2; 7 bases are a match to TRBD1. The sequenced sample consisted of peripheral blood. CDR3 in DNA: TGTGCCAGCAGCTTTAAGGGGGCGCCCGGGGAGCTGTTTTTT. The encoded protein is CASSFKGAPGELFF.